A selection of T cell receptor beta chains follows, all from one sample in a study of cytomegalovirus exposure and HLA in healthy donors. Profiling relied on immunoSEQ multiplex PCR, and the TCRdb table lists in-frame clones only, not all of them. This table holds around 150,000 clones. Sequenced material: PBMCs. These receptors were taken from a woman aged 60-75 years in good health and CMV-seronegative. CDR3s include the opening cysteine and the closing phenylalanine or tryptophan. D genes are given only for firm matches.

j_call d_call v_call cdr3_nt cdr3_aa
TRBJ2-6 NA TRBV7-9 TGTGCCAGCAGCTTGGACAGATCTGGGGCCAACGTCCTGACTTTC CASSLDRSGANVLTF
TRBJ1-1 NA TRBV27 TGTGCCAGCAGTTCGTCAGGGTTGGGGGCCCCTGAAGCTTTCTTT CASSSSGLGAPEAFF
TRBJ2-2 NA TRBV27 TGTGCCAGCAGTGTCGATTTCGGGGGTTCCGGGGAGCTGTTTTTT CASSVDFGGSGELFF
TRBJ2-2 NA TRBV7-9 TGTGCCAGCAGCTTAGTGAGCCCGGGGACCGGGGAGCTGTTTTTT CASSLVSPGTGELFF
TRBJ2-1 NA TRBV4-2 TGTGCCAGCAGCCCAGCGGAACCCTCCTACAATGAGCAGTTCTTC CASSPAEPSYNEQFF
TRBJ2-5 NA TRBV27 TGTGCCAGCAGTCCCGGGGGAGTAGGGGAGACCCAGTACTTC CASSPGGVGETQYF
TRBJ2-7 TRBD2 TRBV5-1 TGCGCCAGCAGCTTGGGGACTAGCGTCTCCTACGAGCAGTACTTC CASSLGTSVSYEQYF
TRBJ1-1 NA TRBV7-9 TGTGCCAGCAGCTTAGCGGGTGGGCTCGAAGCTTTCTTT CASSLAGGLEAFF
TRBJ2-1 NA TRBV5-4 TGTGCCAGCAGCTTGGGAAGTCAGGGGAGCTCCTACAATGAGCAGTTCTTC CASSLGSQGSSYNEQFF
TRBJ2-7 TRBD1 TRBV2 TGTGCCAGCAGTCGGGACAGGGACTACGAGCAGTACTTC CASSRDRDYEQYF
TRBJ1-3 NA TRBV7-9 TGTGCCAGCAGCCTAGGGGAGGCTGGAAACACCATATATTTT CASSLGEAGNTIYF
TRBJ1-1 NA TRBV18 TGTGCCAGCTCAAAGGGGGGGGGCACTGAAGCTTTCTTT CASSKGGGTEAFF
TRBJ2-6 NA TRBV6-1 TGTGCCAGCAGCGAGGGAACCTCTGGGGCCAACGTCCTGACTTTC CASSEGTSGANVLTF
TRBJ1-1 NA TRBV6-5 TGTGCCAGCAGTTACTCGAATGAGGGGAACACTGAAGCTTTCTTT CASSYSNEGNTEAFF
TRBJ2-5 NA TRBV10-2 TGCGCCAGCTCGTGGGCAGGGCAAGAGACCCAGTACTTC CASSWAGQETQYF
TRBJ1-2 NA TRBV7-6 TGTGCCAGCAGCTTTCAGACACGAGATGGCTACACCTTC CASSFQTRDGYTF
TRBJ1-1 NA TRBV4-3 TGCGCCAGCAGCCAGCCCGGGAGTAACACTGAAGCTTTCTTT CASSQPGSNTEAFF
TRBJ1-4 NA TRBV7-2 TGTGCCAGCAGCCCAGAAGGGAGTAATGAAAAACTGTTTTTT CASSPEGSNEKLFF
TRBJ1-1 TRBD1 TRBV25-1 TGTGCCAGCTCCAGGGACAGGGGAGGAACTGAAGCTTTCTTT CASSRDRGGTEAFF
TRBJ1-4 NA TRBV5-1 TGCGCCAGCCGCGTTGGGAGTAATGAAAAACTGTTTTTT CASRVGSNEKLFF
TRBJ2-3 TRBD1 TRBV6-1 TGTGCCAGCAGTGGACAGGGAAAACGTTTTCCCGTCCCAACAGATACGCAGTATTTT CASSGQGKRFPVPTDTQYF
TRBJ2-7 TRBD1 TRBV6-5 TGTGCCAGCAGTTACTTGGACAGGGTCTACGAGCAGTACTTC CASSYLDRVYEQYF
TRBJ2-1 NA TRBV14 TGTGCCAGCAGCCGTAGAGGGTTGTACAATGAGCAGTTCTTC CASSRRGLYNEQFF
TRBJ1-5 NA TRBV19 TGTGCCAGTAGTCCCCGGGGGGAAGGCAATCAGCCCCAGCATTTT CASSPRGEGNQPQHF
TRBJ2-1 NA TRBV11-2 TGTGCCAGCAGCCGAAAGGGGAATTCGGGTGAGCAGTTCTTC CASSRKGNSGEQFF
TRBJ2-3 NA TRBV9 TGTGCCAGCAGCGTAGTTGGGGGGGCCGATACGCAGTATTTT CASSVVGGADTQYF
TRBJ2-1 TRBD1 TRBV27 TGTGCCAGCAGTTTATTTTGGCAGGGGGAGTCCTACAATGAGCAGTTCTTC CASSLFWQGESYNEQFF
TRBJ1-2 NA TRBV5-1 TGCGCCAGCAGCTTGGCAACAGGGAAGGGCTATGGCTACACCTTC CASSLATGKGYGYTF
TRBJ2-5 NA TRBV7-3 TGTGCCAGCAGCTTAATGAGGCAAGAGACCCAGTACTTC CASSLMRQETQYF
TRBJ1-2 NA TRBV11-3 TGTGCCAGCAGCTGGGGCCAGGCTCGGGGCTACACCTTC CASSWGQARGYTF
TRBJ2-7 NA TRBV18 TGTGCCAGCTCAGGCGCCCTACTAGGCTACGAGCAGTACTTC CASSGALLGYEQYF
TRBJ2-3 NA TRBV7-2 TGTGCCAGCAGCTTTGGGGACTCGCAGTATTTT CASSFGDSQYF
TRBJ1-5 NA TRBV2 TGTGCCAGCAGTGTGGGAAGACAGGCCTATCAGCCCCAGCATTTT CASSVGRQAYQPQHF
TRBJ2-1 TRBD2 TRBV6-7 TGTGCCAGCAGTTACACCGGAACTAGCGGAAGCTGGAGCGCAAAAGGGCACCTACACAATGAGCAGTTCTTC CASSYTGTSGSWSAKGHLHNEQFF
TRBJ2-7 TRBD2 TRBV10-3 TGTGCCATCAGAGAAGGACTAGCTGGCTACGAGCAGTACTTC CAIREGLAGYEQYF
TRBJ2-7 TRBD1 TRBV15 TGTGCCACCTTCAATCCCGGGACAGGGGTTCGCGAGCAGTACTTC CATFNPGTGVREQYF
TRBJ1-5 TRBD1 TRBV2 TGTGCCAGCAGCGGGCCAGGGGGCGGCCATCAGCCCCAGCATTTT CASSGPGGGHQPQHF
TRBJ1-1 TRBD1 TRBV5-4 TGTGCCAGCAGCTTAAGCTGGGACAGCTGTGAAGCTTTCTTT CASSLSWDSCEAFF
TRBJ2-7 TRBD1 TRBV4-1 TGCGCCAGCAGCCGCCGCCGGGACAGCCCCTACGAGCAGTACTTC CASSRRRDSPYEQYF
TRBJ1-1 NA TRBV10-1 TGCGCCAGCAGCGAGCCTGGAGCTGAAGCTTTCTTT CASSEPGAEAFF
TRBJ2-7 NA TRBV7-9 TGTGCCAGCAGCTTAAGCTCAGGGAAGTTCTACGAGCAGTACTTC CASSLSSGKFYEQYF
TRBJ2-7 NA TRBV27 TGTGCCAGCAGTTTATTCCGGGAACGCTACGAGCAGTACTTC CASSLFRERYEQYF
TRBJ2-7 TRBD1 TRBV4-2 TGTGCCAGCAGCCAAGAAACAGGGGGCGACGAGCAGTACTTC CASSQETGGDEQYF
TRBJ2-5 TRBD2 TRBV2 TGTGCCAGCAGTGTCCGACTAGCGGTAAAAGAGACCCAGTACTTC CASSVRLAVKETQYF
TRBJ2-2 TRBD2 TRBV15 TGTGCCACCAGCAGAACTAGCGGGGGCCGGGGCGGGGAGCTGTTTTTT CATSRTSGGRGGELFF
TRBJ2-3 TRBD1 TRBV10-1 TGCGCCAGCAGTATCTCGACAGGGGTGGGAGATACGCAGTATTTT CASSISTGVGDTQYF
TRBJ1-1 NA TRBV11-2 TGTGCCAGCAGCTTAGATCGGGGGGGCGCGGACACTGAAGCTTTCTTT CASSLDRGGADTEAFF
TRBJ2-2 TRBD2 TRBV6-5 TGTGCCAGCAGTTATCGGACTAGCGGGAGAACCGGGGAGCTGTTTTTT CASSYRTSGRTGELFF
TRBJ2-3 NA TRBV7-6 TGTGCCAGCACCTCCACCGGGGGAACCACAGATACGCAGTATTTT CASTSTGGTTDTQYF
TRBJ1-1 NA TRBV18 TGTGCCAGCTCAAAGGGGCGGAACACTGAAGCTTTCTTT CASSKGRNTEAFF
TRBJ1-1 TRBD1 TRBV9 TGTGCCAGCAGCGAAGGACAGGGGACTGAAGCTTTCTTT CASSEGQGTEAFF
TRBJ2-7 TRBD1 TRBV5-4 TGTGCCAGCAGCTGGGGACAGGGGAGCTACGAGCAGTACTTC CASSWGQGSYEQYF
TRBJ2-7 TRBD2 TRBV18 TGTGCCAGCTCACCACAGGCTAGCGGGAGTACCTCCTACGAGCAGTACTTC CASSPQASGSTSYEQYF